This T cell receptor beta chain was observed in a study of cytomegalovirus exposure and HLA in healthy donors. Whole-study context: Most donors, roughly 77% of a few hundred genotyped, fell in the Caucasian-associated ancestry cluster.

V was cut by 3 bases and J by 1 base, with 9 bases left in between. CDR3 size: 15 residues. Per the germline V gene, CDR1 is SGHTA and CDR2 is FQGNSA. To note about this clone: The antigen remains unidentified.

PCR was performed using 60 Vbeta and 13 Jbeta primers. Sequenced by immunoSEQ multiplex PCR; TCRdb stores in-frame clones only, minus some. The data hold about 190,000 clones, with 70% to 90% observed a single time. General observations from the study: Data from an earlier analysis indicated that most TCR beta V segments were productive either about 87% or about 30% of the time. Among immune exposure information, only CMV serostatus was available. In a later analysis, at a false discovery rate of 0.05, roughly 18,000 TCR beta sequences were associated with HLA alleles.

The clonotype originates from a young woman in good health and CMV-seronegative. The sequenced material came from PBMCs. The J gene is TRBJ2-2, the V gene TRBV7-2; maybe TRBD2 (5 bases). CDR3: CASSLWERNTGELFF. The CDR3 DNA reads as TGTGCCAGCAGCTTGTGGGAGCGGAACACCGGGGAGCTGTTTTTT.